This T cell receptor (beta chain) stems from a study of lymphopenia after photon versus proton radiotherapy. The study's findings and limits: Relative stability marked proton patients; photon patients lost diversity and naive cells. In patients who died, overall survival fell as post-nadir TCR diversity dropped more. Only patients who died were analyzed for survival; proton advantage is unproven. After the lymphocyte nadir, photon-treated repertoires showed oligoclonal expansion, especially of CD8+ Temra cells.

CDR1 and CDR2 (germline): SGHNT, YYREEE (reference sequence). CDR3 length: 15 residues. V dropped 4 bases and J dropped 5 bases, with 16 bases sitting between them. This table comes from immunoSEQ multiplex PCR, and its TCRdb copy is limited to in-frame clones, with some not included. Among 50,000 or so clones listed, under 95% were seen once. This clone has only one observation. Its antigen is not identified. The chain couples TRBV5-4 to TRBJ2-1; D unresolved. This clonotype was obtained from a woman aged 40 to 50 with cholangiocarcinoma. This specimen was peripheral blood, taken from a patient treated with photon-based radiotherapy. The CDR3 nucleotides read TGTGCCAGCAGCCCGAACCCGGGTCCAAACAATGAGCAGTTCTTC. Translation: CASSPNPGPNNEQFF.